These 27 T cell receptor beta chains were sequenced from one sample in a study of cytomegalovirus exposure and HLA in healthy donors (dated by TCRdb to the late 2010s). The protocol used for the library was the immunoSEQ multiplex PCR assay. For the multiplex PCR, a mixture combining 60 forward primers for TCR Vbeta segments and 13 reverse primers for TCR Jbeta segments was used. TCRdb re-hosts the immuneACCESS table, in-frame sequences only. Its copies lack some clones; in the studies checked, an unresolved V gene accounts for under half of them, and the cause for the rest is not known. In all, the sample holds approximately 200,000 clones, and 65% to 90% of those were seen once. Just over 1.4% of the sample is in the top ten clones. Sequenced: PBMCs. Source of these receptors: a girl between 5 and 17 years old in good health and CMV-seronegative.

This clone was seen only a few times. This sequence joins TRBV19 and TRBJ1-5, with D possibly being TRBD1 (5 bases). The V end was cut by 5 bases, the J end by 6 bases, with 17 bases between. The germline CDR1 and CDR2 sequences are LNHDA and SQIVND (reference sequence). CDR3 length equals 15 residues. The DNA of the CDR3 is TGTGCCAGTAGTGCGGGGCAGTATAAGTTTCAGCCCCAGCATTTT. Its protein is CASSAGQYKFQPQHF.

This chain's CDR3 is CASSDPPGQSTLHF. The CDR3 DNA is TGTGCCAGCAGCGACCCCCCGGGACAGAGCACCCTCCACTTT. The chain employs TRBV2 and TRBJ1-6; 7 bases match TRBD1. Germline V gene sequence: CDR1 SNHLY, CDR2 FYNNEI. The CDR3 spans 14 residues. Trimming at V came to 6 bases and at J to 14 bases, leaving 13 bases not matched to a gene. Combining the CDR3 with reference TRBV2 and TRBJ1-6 gives the whole variable domain EPEVTQTPSHQVTQMGQEVILRCVPISNHLYFYWYRQILGQKVEFLVSFYNNEISEKSEIFDDQFSVERPDGSNFTLKIRSTKLEDSAMYFCASSDPPGQSTLHFGNGTRLTVT.

The rearrangement joins TRBV6-5 to TRBJ2-4; D gene uncertain. CDR1 MNHEY and CDR2 SVGAGI come from the germline V gene. V dropped 3 bases and J dropped 3 bases, with 12 bases sitting between them. CDR3 length: 15 amino acids. The DNA for the CDR3 is TGTGCCAGCAGTTATTTGATGGGCAGCAAAAACATTCAGTACTTC. This codes for CASSYLMGSKNIQYF.

The rearrangement links TRBV19 to TRBJ1-5, with no clear D. Trimming cost V 8 bases and J 1 base, with 18 bases left between them. From germline, CDR1 is LNHDA and CDR2 SQIVND (reference sequence). CDR3 length: 16 amino acids. CDR3 in DNA: TGTGCCAGTGGTGGCAGGATCCGCGAAAGCAATCAGCCCCAGCATTTT. Its protein is CASGGRIRESNQPQHF.

The chain couples TRBV2 to TRBJ2-2; 10 bases map to TRBD2. This CDR3 comprises 16 residues. The trim removed 1 base at V and 6 bases at J, leaving 5 bases unmatched. CDR1 is SNHLY and CDR2 is FYNNEI in the germline V gene. CDR3 sequence: CASSEESSGGPGELFF. The DNA of the CDR3 is TGTGCCAGCAGTGAAGAGTCTAGCGGGGGACCCGGGGAGCTGTTTTTT.

This clone showed up just a few times. This chain connects TRBV27 to TRBJ2-7; no definite D call. Trimming took 5 bases from V and 7 from J, leaving 18 bases between them. The CDR3 consists of 14 residues. Germline CDR1 reads MNHEY; CDR2 reads SMNVEV (reference sequence). CDR3 residues: CASSPANPLGEQYF. The CDR3 DNA reads TGTGCCAGCAGTCCCGCGAACCCCCTAGGAGAGCAGTACTTC.

This rearrangement joins TRBV15 to TRBJ2-3; D is possibly TRBD1 (6 bases). Trimming left V 5 bases short and J 5 bases short, with 14 bases between. Germline V gene lookup returns CDR1 LNHNV and CDR2 YYDKDF (reference sequence). This CDR3 is built from 14 residues. CDR3 sequence reads: CATSEQGWGDTQYF. The CDR3 nucleotides are TGTGCCACCAGCGAACAGGGTTGGGGAGATACGCAGTATTTT.

This clone was counted between two and nine times. This chain uses TRBV6-5 with TRBJ2-7; the D gene is possibly TRBD2 (5 bases). CDR3 length: 13 amino acids. Deletions cut 6 bases from V and 3 bases from J, with 12 bases between. CDR1 MNHEY and CDR2 SVGAGI come from the germline V gene. DNA for the CDR3: TGTGCCAGCAGCCCCTCGGGGATCTACGAGCAGTACTTC. Its protein is CASSPSGIYEQYF.

The chain couples TRBV7-3 to TRBJ1-1; maybe TRBD1 (5 bases). Trimming removed 2 bases at V and 7 bases at J, with 11 bases between. CDR1 and CDR2 (germline): SGHTA, FQGTGA. CDR3 length: 13 residues. The CDR3 region is CASSLSGADEAFF. The DNA of the CDR3 is TGTGCCAGCAGCTTATCTGGGGCTGATGAAGCTTTCTTT.

This clone has just a few counts. This rearrangement joins TRBV6-6 to TRBJ1-1, with a weak D call TRBD1 (6 bases). CDR1 is MNHNY, CDR2 SVGAGI, per germline (reference sequence). CDR3 length equals 12 residues. Deletions cut 8 bases from V and 8 bases from J, with 15 bases between. Here the CDR3 DNA reads TGTGCCAGCCGGGACACTCCCGCAGAAGCTTTCTTT. Its translation: CASRDTPAEAFF.

The chain couples TRBV5-1 to TRBJ2-7; 7 nucleotides match TRBD1. Trimming at V came to 3 bases and at J to 0 bases, leaving 9 bases not matched to a gene. The CDR3 is 16 residues long. From germline, CDR1 is SGHRS and CDR2 YFSETQ. The CDR3: CASSSSTGTASYEQYF. The CDR3 nucleotides are TGCGCCAGCAGCTCCTCGACCGGGACAGCCTCCTACGAGCAGTACTTC.

This chain joins TRBV6-5 and TRBJ2-6, with D unresolved. V lost 6 bases, J lost 4 bases, and 10 bases lay in between. Germline values: CDR1 MNHEY, CDR2 SVGAGI. This CDR3 has 14 amino acids. CDR3 sequence (DNA): TGTGCCAGCAGAAACACCCCCGGGGCCAACGTCCTGACTTTC. It translates to CASRNTPGANVLTF.

The gene calls are TRBV6-1 and TRBJ1-2, with TRBD1 matching 7 bases. The CDR3 has 12 residues. The junction had 4 bases not matched to a gene; V was cut back by 8 bases and J by 4 bases. Per the germline V gene, CDR1 is MNHNS and CDR2 is SASEGT. The CDR3 spells CASGTAPYGYTF. CDR3 in DNA: TGTGCCAGCGGGACAGCGCCCTATGGCTACACCTTC.

The chain links TRBV19 to TRBJ1-5; a weak D match, TRBD1 (6 bases). V was trimmed by 7 bases and J by 0 bases, leaving 13 bases between them. Germline-derived CDR1 and CDR2 are LNHDA and SQIVND (reference sequence). The CDR3 runs to 15 residues. In nucleotides, the CDR3 is TGTGCCAGTAAGGGAGGGACAAATAGCAATCAGCCCCAGCATTTT. Translated, it gives CASKGGTNSNQPQHF.

The chain uses TRBV5-1 and TRBJ2-3; D might be TRBD1 (6 bases). The CDR3 extends over 13 amino acids. V lost 1 base, J lost 5 bases, and 8 bases lay in between. The germline CDR1 and CDR2 sequences are SGHRS and YFSETQ. The CDR3 bases are TGCGCCAGCAGCTTGCCAGGGGAAGATACGCAGTATTTT. This codes for CASSLPGEDTQYF.

CDR3 residues: CASIPMTLATGEHYGYTF. CDR3 DNA sequence: TGTGCCAGTATCCCAATGACCCTTGCGACAGGGGAGCACTATGGCTACACCTTC. The chain uses TRBV19 and TRBJ1-2; TRBD1 agrees at 8 bases. CDR1 LNHDA and CDR2 SQIVND come from the germline V gene (reference sequence). This CDR3 region has 18 residues. The ends lost 7 bases at V and 3 bases at J; junction bases unmatched: 19.

The chain couples TRBV27 to TRBJ2-7; 12 nucleotides match TRBD2. The CDR3 runs to 18 residues. The germline V gene has CDR1 MNHEY and CDR2 SMNVEV (reference sequence). Losses at the gene ends were 5 bases for V and 3 bases for J; bases not matched to a gene: 14. The CDR3 region is CASSPRGLAGGPGYEQYF. CDR3 DNA: TGTGCCAGCAGTCCCCGAGGCCTAGCGGGAGGGCCTGGCTACGAGCAGTACTTC.

The V call is TRBV4-1, the J call TRBJ2-1; D is possibly TRBD2 (6 bases). The CDR3 spans 16 residues. Trimming took off 3 bases at V and 7 bases at J, with 19 bases between the two ends. Per the germline V gene, CDR1 is MGHRA and CDR2 is YSYEKL. CDR3 sequence reads: CASSHPGGLARNEQFF. CDR3 bases: TGCGCCAGCAGCCACCCCGGGGGATTAGCGCGAAATGAGCAGTTCTTC.

The chain uses TRBV7-9 and TRBJ2-7; D gene uncertain. The CDR3 runs 12 residues. The V end lost 3 bases, the J end lost 2 bases, and 5 bases lay between the germline ends. Germline V gene data show CDR1 as SEHNR and CDR2 as FQNEAQ (reference sequence). The CDR3 DNA reads TGTGCCAGCAGCTTGGCAACCTACGAGCAGTACTTC. Translated: CASSLATYEQYF.

This rearrangement joins TRBV6-4 to TRBJ2-3, with D maybe TRBD2 (7 bases). CDR1 and CDR2 (germline): MRHNA, SNTAGT. Trimming shortened V by 0 bases and J by 3 bases, and 10 bases separated the two germline ends. The length of the CDR3 is 15 residues. CDR3 protein: CASSDSEGGTDTQYF. The CDR3 DNA reads TGTGCCAGCAGTGACTCGGAGGGGGGGACAGATACGCAGTATTTT.

The chain joins TRBV5-1 to TRBJ1-1; 8 nucleotides align to TRBD1. The V and J ends lost 5 bases and 3 bases, in that order; junction bases with no gene match: 3. The CDR3 consists of 13 residues. Germline CDR1 reads SGHRS; CDR2 reads YFSETQ. Written as DNA, the CDR3 is TGCGCCAGCAGGACGACAGGGGACACTGAAGCTTTCTTT. It is translated as CASRTTGDTEAFF.

This sequence joins TRBV7-9 and TRBJ2-1; 10 positions match TRBD2. This CDR3 has 14 amino acids. CDR1 is SEHNR, CDR2 FQNEAQ, per germline (reference sequence). V lost 9 bases to trimming and J lost 4 bases; unmatched junction nucleotides: 6. The chain's CDR3 is CASQRGGLYNEQFF. CDR3 nucleotides: TGTGCCAGTCAGCGGGGGGGCTTGTACAATGAGCAGTTCTTC.

This clone has only a few counts. The sample contains more than one DNA sequence encoding this CDR3. The chain combines TRBV9 with TRBJ1-1; D gene uncertain. V shed 2 bases and J shed 1 base, with 6 bases lying between them. The CDR3 runs 13 residues. CDR1 and CDR2 (germline): SGDLS, YYNGEE. CDR3 DNA: TGTGCCAGCAGCGTTTCGGGGAACACTGAAGCTTTCTTT. Its protein is CASSVSGNTEAFF.

The chain is built from TRBV2 and TRBJ2-7, with D hard to call. The V gene's germline CDR1 is SNHLY and CDR2 FYNNEI. This CDR3 comprises 11 residues. V gave up 7 bases and J gave up 2 bases, with 6 bases separating them. The CDR3 sequence is CASKNTYEQYF. The DNA for the CDR3 is TGTGCCAGCAAGAACACCTACGAGCAGTACTTC.

The V call is TRBV2, the J call TRBJ1-6; 8 bases are shared with TRBD1. The CDR3 is 16 amino acids. Unmatched junction bases numbered 8, after V lost 7 bases and J lost 3 bases. Looked up from germline, CDR1 is SNHLY and CDR2 is FYNNEI. The DNA for the CDR3 is TGTGCCAGCACCAAGACAGGGGATATCTATAATTCACCCCTCCACTTT. Translation gives CASTKTGDIYNSPLHF. Full variable domain (rest looked up from reference TRBV2 and TRBJ1-6): EPEVTQTPSHQVTQMGQEVILRCVPISNHLYFYWYRQILGQKVEFLVSFYNNEISEKSEIFDDQFSVERPDGSNFTLKIRSTKLEDSAMYFCASTKTGDIYNSPLHFGNGTRLTVT.

The J gene is TRBJ2-7, the V gene TRBV6-6, with 7 bases fitting TRBD1. CDR3 length: 14 residues. Germline CDR1 and CDR2: MNHNY and SVGAGI (reference sequence). J lost 0 bases, V lost 6 bases, and 5 bases had no gene match. CDR3 residues: CASSIRDSSYEQYF. In nucleotides, the CDR3 is TGTGCCAGCAGCATCCGGGACAGCTCCTACGAGCAGTACTTC.

The chain employs TRBV4-2 and TRBJ2-7, with 8 bases identical to TRBD2. The V gene's germline CDR1 is LGHNA and CDR2 YNFKEQ. This CDR3 has 14 amino acids. Trimming at V came to 3 bases and at J to 3 bases, leaving 4 bases not matched to a gene. CDR3: CASSHIAGNYEQYF. CDR3 coding DNA: TGTGCCAGCAGCCATATAGCGGGAAACTACGAGCAGTACTTC.